A selection of T cell receptor beta chains follows, all from one sample in a study of T cell clones after liver transplantation. The protocol was immunoSEQ multiplex PCR, while the TCRdb copy is restricted to in-frame clones and leaves out a portion. Counted here are roughly 97,000 clones, approximately 78% occurring once; the ten biggest clones make up about 0.89%. Sample: CD4+ T cells from blood, taken before liver transplant. These receptors all come from a human donor who received a liver transplant. CDR3s include the opening cysteine and the closing phenylalanine or tryptophan. The order of the fields is V gene, D gene, clone size, J gene, CDR3 protein, CDR3 DNA. A D gene is named only where the DNA matches it firmly. Where a row states a size, it is once, few, many or the class of an expanded clone; other rows omit it.

TRBV7-2	-	-	TRBJ2-7	CASSLAIQGDEQYF	TGTGCCAGCAGCCTTGCCATCCAGGGTGACGAGCAGTACTTC
TRBV15	TRBD1	-	TRBJ1-5	CATSREYRGVEPQHF	TGTGCCACCAGCAGAGAGTACAGGGGCGTGGAGCCCCAGCATTTT
TRBV27	-	-	TRBJ1-1	CASRTLDTEAFF	TGTGCCAGCCGAACTCTGGACACTGAAGCTTTCTTT
TRBV7-9	-	-	TRBJ2-7	CASSGVSYEQYF	TGTGCCAGCAGCGGGGTATCCTACGAGCAGTACTTC
TRBV19	TRBD2	-	TRBJ2-1	CASRTSGNLNEQFF	TGTGCCAGCCGGACAAGCGGGAACCTAAATGAGCAGTTCTTC
TRBV7-7	-	-	TRBJ2-3	CASSRRGSTDTQYF	TGTGCCAGCAGCCGGAGGGGTTCCACAGATACGCAGTATTTT
TRBV7-2	-	-	TRBJ1-5	CASSLESNQPQHF	TGTGCCAGCAGCTTAGAGAGCAATCAGCCCCAGCATTTT
TRBV15	-	few	TRBJ1-5	CATSRVGVTNQPQHF	TGTGCCACCAGCAGAGTGGGGGTTACCAATCAGCCCCAGCATTTT
TRBV7-9	TRBD1	once	TRBJ2-1	CASSAGQGRDEQFF	TGTGCCAGCAGCGCGGGACAGGGGAGGGATGAGCAGTTCTTC
TRBV7-9	TRBD1	-	TRBJ2-3	CASSDGTGLSDTQYF	TGTGCCAGCAGCGACGGGACAGGGTTATCGGATACGCAGTATTTT
TRBV7-2	-	-	TRBJ2-5	CASSDLGLETQYF	TGTGCCAGCAGCGATCTAGGATTGGAGACCCAGTACTTC
TRBV7-6	-	-	TRBJ2-5	CASSDIGTGDQETQYF	TGTGCCAGCAGCGACATTGGGACTGGAGACCAAGAGACCCAGTACTTC
TRBV4-2	-	once	TRBJ2-2	CASSQALTGELFF	TGTGCCAGCAGCCAAGCACTTACCGGGGAGCTGTTTTTT
TRBV10-1	-	-	TRBJ1-1	CASSESGRPNTEAFF	TGCGCCAGCAGTGAGTCGGGACGGCCGAACACTGAAGCTTTCTTT
TRBV18	-	-	TRBJ2-3	CASSPDGDTQYF	TGTGCCAGCTCACCAGACGGAGATACGCAGTATTTT
TRBV7-3	TRBD1	-	TRBJ2-1	CASSPRTGARPYNEQFF	TGTGCCAGCAGCCCACGGACAGGGGCGAGACCCTACAATGAGCAGTTCTTC
TRBV19	TRBD2	-	TRBJ2-1	CASRLAGYNEQFF	TGTGCCAGTAGACTAGCGGGGTACAATGAGCAGTTCTTC
TRBV18	-	-	TRBJ2-2	CASSPPKAGTGELFF	TGTGCCAGCTCACCACCGAAGGCAGGGACCGGGGAGCTGTTTTTT
TRBV2	-	-	TRBJ1-6	CATRVRETLASSLHF	TGTGCCACCAGGGTCAGGGAAACCTTGGCTTCATCCCTCCACTTT
TRBV19	-	few	TRBJ2-6	CASSLYRDTRSSGANVLTF	TGTGCCAGTAGTCTCTACCGGGACACTCGTTCCTCTGGGGCCAACGTCCTGACTTTC
TRBV5-6	TRBD1	-	TRBJ1-3	CASTWGAGGRSTIYF	TGTGCCAGCACGTGGGGTGCAGGGGGAAGGAGCACCATATATTTT
TRBV5-6	TRBD2	-	TRBJ2-7	CASSLAKAGEGEQYF	TGTGCCAGCAGCTTGGCGAAAGCGGGAGAAGGGGAGCAGTACTTC
TRBV6-6	-	-	TRBJ2-4	CASTPGQMGIQYF	TGTGCCAGCACCCCCGGACAGATGGGCATTCAGTACTTC
TRBV27	TRBD1	-	TRBJ2-4	CASRVTGTESNIQYF	TGTGCCAGCAGGGTTACCGGGACAGAAAGCAACATTCAGTACTTC
TRBV4-1	-	-	TRBJ2-7	CASSPWGGQAINYEQYF	TGCGCCAGCAGCCCCTGGGGAGGACAGGCGATAAACTACGAGCAGTACTTC
TRBV28	TRBD2	-	TRBJ2-7	CASGEPASGNVEQYF	TGTGCCAGCGGTGAGCCGGCTAGCGGGAATGTCGAGCAGTACTTC
TRBV7-9	TRBD2	-	TRBJ2-1	CASSSRIAGPKQFF	TGTGCCAGCAGCTCGCGCATAGCGGGACCTAAGCAGTTCTTC
TRBV5-8	-	few	TRBJ2-1	CASSLRSSYNEQFF	TGTGCCAGCAGCTTGCGGAGCTCCTACAATGAGCAGTTCTTC
TRBV7-8	-	-	TRBJ2-2	CASSLAGHSGELFF	TGTGCCAGCAGCTTAGCGGGACATTCCGGGGAGCTGTTTTTT
TRBV2	-	-	TRBJ1-1	CASSQTPLSPNTEAFF	TGTGCCAGCAGCCAGACCCCCCTAAGTCCGAACACTGAAGCTTTCTTT
TRBV6-5	TRBD1	-	TRBJ1-5	CASSSDRGQPQHF	TGTGCCAGCAGTTCCGACAGGGGTCAGCCCCAGCATTTT
TRBV11-2	-	-	TRBJ2-7	CASRLRSEQYF	TGTGCCAGCAGATTGAGGAGCGAGCAGTACTTC
TRBV6-1	-	-	TRBJ2-1	CASRGGSRGEQFF	TGTGCCAGCAGGGGGGGCTCCCGCGGTGAGCAGTTCTTC
TRBV29-1	TRBD2	-	TRBJ2-1	CSVRTASGSNSYNEQFF	TGCAGCGTACGAACCGCTAGCGGGAGTAACTCCTACAATGAGCAGTTCTTC